This entry concerns a single T cell receptor beta chain. The antigen is unknown. V lost 5 bases and J lost 1, with 11 bases in between. Germline CDR1 and CDR2: SEHNR and FQNEAQ (reference sequence). This CDR3 contains 14 residues. These data come from a study of T cell responses to AZD1222 COVID-19 vaccine. Study results and limitations: It should be noted that donors were predominantly white British and more often female, and clonal diversity was possibly underestimated. Repertoire sampling occurred only after the peak T cell response. Just a handful of AZD1222 recipients tested seropositive at baseline.

The table came from immunoSEQ multiplex PCR; TCRdb's copy has only in-frame clones and leaves some out. The profile shows about 120,000 clones, about 92% of them singletons. This TCR was sampled from an adult who received the AZD1222 COVID-19 vaccine. V and J are TRBV7-9 and TRBJ1-1; no reliable D call. This specimen consisted of peripheral blood, obtained 28 days after the second AZD1222 dose. The CDR3 sequence: CASSPPGTNTEAFF. CDR3 nucleotides: TGTGCCAGCAGCCCACCCGGAACGAACACTGAAGCTTTCTTT.